These 15 T cell receptor beta chains share one sample of origin, sequenced in a study of post-analysis software for immune sequencing data. General study results and limits: Among four or five TRBV segments more frequent in patients than controls were TRBV5-6, TRBV5-1 and TRBV20-1.

The TCR beta cDNA libraries contained unique molecular identifiers. Using its own MiXCR run on the PCR reads, TCRdb lists one record per CDR3 protein. The sample gives 400,000 to 500,000 distinct CDR3 sequences, about 39% of which show up once; roughly 8.2% is in the top ten. These receptors are not linked to any known antigen. Sequenced input: blood. Source of these receptors: a girl aged 2-15 years with multiple sclerosis.

This clonotype was observed a handful of times. The genes are TRBV5-6 and TRBJ2-5, with unresolved D. This CDR3 comprises 14 residues. The germline gives CDR1 SGHDT, CDR2 YYEEEE. Trimming removed 2 bases at V and 3 bases at J, with 11 bases between. This CDR3 is CASSFHGVEETQYF. The CDR3 DNA sequence: TGTGCCAGCAGCTTTCACGGTGTTGAAGAGACCCAGTACTTC.

This clonotype occurred a few times. The rearrangement joins TRBV3-1 to TRBJ2-6, with 10 bases that match TRBD1. This CDR3 has 19 residues. The trim removed 4 bases at V and 4 bases at J, leaving 13 bases unmatched. The germline gives CDR1 LGHDT, CDR2 YNNKEL (reference sequence). The CDR3 reads CASSLTTGTGVSGANVLTF. The CDR3 nucleotides read TGTGCCAGCAGCCTCACGACCGGGACAGGGGTCTCCGGGGCCAACGTCCTGACTTTC.

V gene TRBV6-5 combines with J gene TRBJ2-4; 11 bases align to TRBD2. J lost 0 bases, V lost 10 bases, and 8 bases had no gene match. CDR1 MNHEY and CDR2 SVGAGI come from the germline V gene. The CDR3 sequence is 16 residues long. The CDR3 reads CAIEPGLAGAKNIQYF. DNA of the CDR3: TGTGCCATCGAGCCTGGACTAGCGGGAGCCAAAAACATTCAGTACTTC.

This clonotype has only a few counts. The chain couples TRBV4-1 to TRBJ2-1; TRBD2 matches at 11 bases. The CDR3 extends over 15 amino acids. The germline gives CDR1 MGHRA, CDR2 YSYEKL. Germline trimming cut 0 bases from V and 10 bases from J; bases unmatched to any gene: 5. CDR3 coding DNA: TGCGCCAGCAGCCAAGATTGGCCTAGCGGGGGGGAGCAGTTCTTC. Amino acid sequence: CASSQDWPSGGEQFF.

The table lists this clonotype with a few counts. The V gene is TRBV18, the J gene TRBJ2-7, with D maybe TRBD2 (6 bases). The germline CDR1 and CDR2 sequences are KGHSH and LQKENI. Trimming removed 2 bases at V and 2 bases at J, with 16 bases between. The CDR3 totals 16 residues. The CDR3 DNA is TGTGCCAGCTCACCAGTCCTAGCGTTTGGCCCCTACGAGCAGTACTTC. Protein: CASSPVLAFGPYEQYF.

A few counts support this clonotype. The V call is TRBV4-3, the J call TRBJ2-1; D is undetermined. V was pared by 1 base and J by 2 bases, with 9 bases between. Germline V gene sequence: CDR1 LGHNA, CDR2 YSLEER. The length of the CDR3 is 15 residues. CDR3 loop: CASSQALVPYNEQFF. CDR3 nucleotides: TGCGCCAGCAGCCAAGCTCTAGTCCCCTACAATGAGCAGTTCTTC.

The chain uses TRBV28 and TRBJ2-7, with D possibly being TRBD1 (5 bases). This CDR3 region has 20 residues. The germline CDR1 and CDR2 sequences are MDHEN and SYDVKM. The V end lost 4 bases, the J end lost 3 bases, and 31 bases lay between the germline ends. CDR3 amino acids: CASSCAPRIGDSSWCYEQYF. CDR3 nucleotides: TGTGCCAGCAGTTGCGCCCCGAGGATCGGCGACAGCAGCTGGTGCTACGAGCAGTACTTC. Together with reference TRBV28 and TRBJ2-7, the CDR3 gives the full variable domain: DVKVTQSSRYLVKRTGEKVFLECVQDMDHENMFWYRQDPGLGLRLIYFSYDVKMKEKGDIPEGYSVSREKKERFSLILESASTNQTSMYLCASSCAPRIGDSSWCYEQYFGPGTRLTVT.

This clonotype has only one observation. This chain links TRBV29-1 with TRBJ2-7, with TRBD2 matching 8 bases. There are 13 residues in the CDR3. Germline V gives CDR1 SQVTM, CDR2 ANQGSEA. The trim removed 4 bases at V and 3 bases at J, leaving 5 bases unmatched. The CDR3 DNA reads TGCAGCGTTGTAGTGCGGGAGGACTACGAGCAGTACTTC. Encoded protein: CSVVVREDYEQYF.

Only a few counts were recorded for this clonotype. The rearrangement links TRBV20-1 to TRBJ1-4; 7 positions match TRBD1. V lost 3 bases, J lost 0 bases, and 4 bases stayed unmatched. Per germline, CDR1 DFQATT and CDR2 SNEGSKA (reference sequence). The CDR3 covers 15 residues. The CDR3 reads CSARGDSATNEKLFF. The DNA of the CDR3 is TGCAGTGCTAGGGGGGACAGCGCAACTAATGAAAAACTGTTTTTT.

The V gene is TRBV12-3 or TRBV12-4, the J gene TRBJ2-1; D is perhaps TRBD1 or TRBD2 (5 bases each). This CDR3 contains 15 residues. Trimming left V 6 bases short and J 6 bases short, with 18 bases between. The CDR3 nucleotides are TGTGCCAGCAGGCCGAGGGGCTTTTACTTCAATGAGCAGTTCTTC. Protein product: CASRPRGFYFNEQFF.

The chain joins TRBV10-3 to TRBJ2-1, with a tentative D call TRBD1 (6 bases). Germline CDR1 reads ENHRY; CDR2 reads SYGVKD. The CDR3 runs to 16 residues. V was clipped by 5 bases and J by 2 bases, with 16 bases between them. CDR3 sequence (DNA): TGTGCCATCAGTCCCCATTTCGGACAGACCTACAATGAGCAGTTCTTC. Its translation is CAISPHFGQTYNEQFF.

The rearrangement uses TRBV28 and TRBJ2-5; D call uncertain. The assigned J gene may be wrong: the sequence end matches TRBJ2-7 better. This CDR3 has 11 residues. CDR1 MDHEN and CDR2 SYDVKM come from the germline V gene. CDR3 sequence reads: CASRAWHEQYF. In DNA, the CDR3 is TGTGCCAGCAGGGCTTGGCACGAGCAGTACTTC.

This clonotype was recorded a few times. The V and J genes are TRBV6-2 or TRBV6-3 and TRBJ2-1; 8 nucleotides match TRBD2. J gave up 8 bases and V 4 bases, and 10 bases lay outside the gene matches. The CDR3 contains 15 residues. Germline CDR1 and CDR2: MNHEY and SVGEGT. The CDR3 is CASSFERETGDEQFF. CDR3 in DNA: TGTGCCAGCAGTTTTGAGCGGGAGACCGGCGATGAGCAGTTCTTC.

Many counts were recorded for this clonotype. The rearrangement uses TRBV5-1 and TRBJ2-1, with 9 bases matching TRBD2. CDR3 size: 15 residues. J lost 5 bases, V lost 0 bases, and 3 bases had no gene match. Germline V gene sequence: CDR1 SGHRS, CDR2 YFSETQ. The CDR3 DNA follows: TGCGCCAGCAGCTTGGGCGGGAGGGCCGACAATGAGCAGTTCTTC. It codes for CASSLGGRADNEQFF.

V gene TRBV5-1 combines with J gene TRBJ1-1; possibly TRBD1 for D (5 bases). V lost 0 bases, J lost 1 base, and 7 bases lay in between. The germline gives CDR1 SGHRS, CDR2 YFSETQ. This CDR3 contains 14 residues. CDR3 nucleotides: TGCGCCAGCAGCTTGGGGGACGGGAACACTGAAGCTTTCTTT. Encoded protein: CASSLGDGNTEAFF.